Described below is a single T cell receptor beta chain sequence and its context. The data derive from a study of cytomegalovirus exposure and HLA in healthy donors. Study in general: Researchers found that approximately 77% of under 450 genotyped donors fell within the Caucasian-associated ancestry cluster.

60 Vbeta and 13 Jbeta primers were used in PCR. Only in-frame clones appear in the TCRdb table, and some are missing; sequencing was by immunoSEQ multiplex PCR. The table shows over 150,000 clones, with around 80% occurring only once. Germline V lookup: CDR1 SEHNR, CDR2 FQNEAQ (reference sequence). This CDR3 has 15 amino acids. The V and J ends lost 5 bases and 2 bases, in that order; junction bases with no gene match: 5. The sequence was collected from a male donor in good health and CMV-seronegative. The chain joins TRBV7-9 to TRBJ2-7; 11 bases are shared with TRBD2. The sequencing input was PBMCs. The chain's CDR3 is CASSGGLAETYEQYF. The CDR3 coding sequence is TGTGCCAGCAGCGGGGGACTAGCGGAAACCTACGAGCAGTACTTC.